The 13 T cell receptor beta chains below all came from one sample that was sequenced in a study of T cells in women clearing cervical HPV infection (dated by TCRdb to the late 2010s). Library preparation was by the immunoSEQ multiplex PCR assay. TCRdb took over this immuneACCESS table, retaining in-frame rearrangements with V and J assigned. Such tables are incomplete; in checked studies, under half of the missing clones stem from an unresolved V gene, and the remainder is unexplained. This sample's records show approximately 31,000 clones. 3% to 3.5% of the sample is in the top ten clones. The specimen sequenced was blood buffy coat. These receptors were collected from a woman aged 18 to 75 with a cervical HPV16 infection that either progressed to CIN3+ or cleared (not recorded which).

According to its frequency, this clone is medium-sized. Read data end 3 residues before the CDR3 end; the end is taken from the germline J gene. This chain links TRBV29-1 with TRBJ2-3; 10 bases line up with TRBD2. This CDR3 has 12 amino acids. V lost 7 bases and J lost 3; bases outside the gene matches: 1. Germline CDR1 is SQVTM and CDR2 is ANQGSEA. The CDR3 loop reads CSASGGTDTQYF. Incomplete CDR3 DNA: TGCAGCGCTAGCGGGGGAACAGATACG.

On this clone: The sequenced fragment ends 3 residues before the CDR3 boundary, so the rest is inferred from the germline J gene. The chain recombines TRBV18 with TRBJ1-2; possibly TRBD1 for D (6 bases). From germline, CDR1 is KGHSH and CDR2 LQKENI. CDR3 length equals 14 residues. Incomplete CDR3 DNA: TGTGCCAGCTCACCTCGGACAGCCCTCAATGAC. This sequence encodes CASSPRTALND. The complete CDR3 protein is CASSPRTALNDYTF. Using reference TRBV18 and TRBJ1-2 for the parts outside the CDR3, the full variable domain is NAGVMQNPRHLVRRRGQEARLRCSPMKGHSHVYWYRQLPEEGLKFMVYLQKENIIDESGMPKERFSAEFPKEGPSILRIQQVVRGDSAAYFCASSPRTALNDYTFGSGTRLTVV.

Note on this clone: The sequence runs out 3 residues before the end of the CDR3; the remainder is reconstructed from the germline J gene. V gene TRBV18 combines with J gene TRBJ2-5; TRBD2 might be the D (5 bases). CDR1 and CDR2 from the germline V gene are KGHSH and LQKENI. Trimming shortened V by 6 bases and J by 4 bases, and 18 bases separated the two germline ends. The CDR3 consists of 15 residues. This CDR3 reads CASSPRAGRRETQYF. The DNA read from the CDR3 is TGTGCCAGCTCGCCGCGGGCCGGGCGCCGAGAGACC.

Comment on this clone: The CDR3 end falls 3 residues outside the read, so it is completed with the germline J gene. This chain joins TRBV2 and TRBJ1-2; D may be TRBD1 (6 bases). The CDR3 has 13 residues. Per the germline V gene, CDR1 is SNHLY and CDR2 is FYNNEI. The CDR3 DNA, read in part, is TGTGCCAGCACCGAAGGGGGGGAGTACGAC. The encoded protein is CASTEGGEYD. The whole CDR3 protein reads CASTEGGEYDYTF.

With regard to this clone: The CDR3 extends 3 residues past the end of the read, so its final part is completed from the germline J gene. The chain links TRBV7-2 to TRBJ2-3; possibly TRBD2 for D (7 bases). The CDR3 is 15 residues long. CDR1 is SGHTA and CDR2 is FQGNSA in the germline V gene. Trimming stripped 6 bases from V and 5 bases from J, with 18 bases between. The sequenced CDR3 bases are TGTGCCAGCAGACCGAGGGGGGGCCAAGAAGATACG. This gives the protein CASRPRGGQEDT. The complete CDR3 sequence is CASRPRGGQEDTQYF.

As regards this clone: The read ends 3 residues early relative to the CDR3; the germline J gene fills the gap. The V call is TRBV7-9, the J call TRBJ2-2, with 11 positions matching TRBD1. V lost 6 bases to trimming and J lost 6 bases; unmatched junction nucleotides: 6. Germline-derived CDR1 and CDR2 are SEHNR and FQNEAQ (reference sequence). There are 15 residues in the CDR3. CDR3 DNA (partial): TGTGCCAGCAGTCAATGGACAGGGGGCTCCGGGGAG. This encodes CASSQWTGGSGE. The entire CDR3 sequence reads CASSQWTGGSGELFF.

With regard to this clone: Sequencing ends 3 residues short of the CDR3 end; the germline J gene provides the rest. The chain recombines TRBV19 with TRBJ1-5, with a weak D call TRBD1 (5 bases). Deletions cut 5 bases from V and 4 bases from J, with 12 bases between. The CDR3 runs to 14 residues. Germline CDR1 is LNHDA and CDR2 is SQIVND (reference sequence). CDR3 bases read: TGTGCCAGTAGTCGACAGAGTAGTAATCAGCCC. This encodes CASSRQSSNQP. From start to end, the CDR3 is CASSRQSSNQPQHF.

Note on this clone: Read data end 3 residues before the CDR3 end; the end is taken from the germline J gene. The chain joins TRBV19 to TRBJ1-4; D ambiguous. The CDR3 consists of 13 residues. Germline values: CDR1 LNHDA, CDR2 SQIVND (reference sequence). The V end lost 9 bases, the J end lost 5 bases, and 13 bases lay between the germline ends. CDR3 sequence: CASATGVNEKLFF. CDR3 DNA, as far as it was read: TGTGCCAGCGCGACCGGGGTCAATGAAAAA.

In the case of this clone: The DNA ends 3 residues before the CDR3 does, and the rest of the CDR3 is filled in from the germline J gene. The rearrangement joins TRBV2 to TRBJ2-5; D is perhaps TRBD2 (5 bases). CDR3 length: 13 residues. The V gene lost 5 bases and the J gene lost 0 bases, with 7 bases spanning the gap. Germline V CDR1 and CDR2: SNHLY, FYNNEI. The CDR3 bases that were read are TGTGCCAGCAGTAGTAGCGACCAAGAGACC. It codes for CASSSSDQET. The entire CDR3 sequence reads CASSSSDQETQYF.

With respect to this clone: The read comes to an end 3 residues before the CDR3 does, leaving the germline J gene to fill in the end. The chain employs TRBV2 and TRBJ2-7; no clear D gene. The CDR3 totals 11 residues. V lost 5 bases and J 5 bases, leaving 7 bases between the germline ends. Germline loops: CDR1 SNHLY, CDR2 FYNNEI. The DNA read from the CDR3 is TGTGCCAGCAGTTATAATAACGAG. Its protein is CASSYNNE. The entire CDR3 protein is CASSYNNEQYF.

Here the CDR3 reads CSARDTVDRGARYEQYF. The CDR3 DNA, read in part, is TGCAGTGCTAGAGACACAGTGGACAGGGGGGCTCGGTACGAG. The chain couples TRBV20-1 to TRBJ2-7; 10 bases fit TRBD1. The CDR3 goes on 3 residues after the read ends, and that part is filled in from the germline J gene. The ends lost 0 bases at V and 4 bases at J; junction bases unmatched: 12. Germline V CDR1 and CDR2: DFQATT, SNEGSKA (reference sequence). This CDR3 is 17 amino acids long.

Regarding this clone: The read finishes 3 residues shy of the CDR3 end, and the germline J gene is used to complete it. The chain has TRBV2 and TRBJ1-1; 7 bases agree with TRBD1. Germline CDR1 reads SNHLY; CDR2 reads FYNNEI. This CDR3 is built from 13 residues. The sequenced part of the CDR3 DNA is TGTGCCAGCAGTGAAATGAGAGGGGGCACG. Its protein is CASSEMRGGT. Given in full, the CDR3 is CASSEMRGGTAFF.

A remark on this clone: The read stops 3 residues short of the end of the CDR3; the missing end is completed from the germline J gene. This chain joins TRBV25-1 and TRBJ1-5, with TRBD1 matching over 10 bases. The germline V gene encodes CDR1 MGHDK and CDR2 SYGVNS. Trimming at V came to 4 bases and at J to 7 bases, leaving 4 bases not matched to a gene. The CDR3 runs 14 residues. The CDR3 sequence: CASSATGGEQPQHF. The CDR3 bases that were read are TGTGCCAGCAGTGCGACAGGGGGCGAACAGCCC.